Each of the 27 T cell receptor beta chains below was sequenced from the same sample in a study of T cell responses to AZD1222 COVID-19 vaccine. Sequencing was performed with immunoSEQ multiplex PCR; in TCRdb, only in-frame clones are kept and a portion is missing. The repertoire holds about 120,000 clones, with about 92% as singletons. Here the sequenced sample was peripheral blood, taken 28 days after the second AZD1222 dose. The source is an adult who received the AZD1222 COVID-19 vaccine.

This chain joins TRBV15 and TRBJ2-1; TRBD2 aligns across 7 bases. Germline values: CDR1 LNHNV, CDR2 YYDKDF (reference sequence). After removal of 0 bases from V and 5 bases from J, the junction contained 7 bases not matched to a gene. This CDR3 spans 16 amino acids. The CDR3 region is CATSRDLLARHNEQFF. DNA of the CDR3: TGTGCCACCAGCAGAGATCTACTAGCGAGACACAATGAGCAGTTCTTC.

Points on this clone: This CDR3 is also generated by other DNA sequences in the sample. The chain uses TRBV5-1 and TRBJ1-2; 10 bases are shared with TRBD1. V gave up 0 bases and J gave up 4 bases; unmatched junction bases: 0. The length of the CDR3 is 14 residues. Germline-derived CDR1 and CDR2 are SGHRS and YFSETQ. The CDR3 bases are TGCGCCAGCAGCTTGGGGGACAGGGGCTATGGCTACACCTTC. Its translation is CASSLGDRGYGYTF.

V gene TRBV5-1 combines with J gene TRBJ1-1, with TRBD1 identical over 7 bases. The CDR3 is 14 residues long. Per the germline V gene, CDR1 is SGHRS and CDR2 is YFSETQ. V gave up 5 bases and J gave up 1 base; unmatched junction bases: 5. CDR3 amino acids: CASSQGTANTEAFF. The CDR3 DNA reads as TGCGCCAGCAGTCAAGGGACAGCGAACACTGAAGCTTTCTTT.

CDR3 coding DNA: TGTGCCATCAGTAATCCCGAACCAGCCAAAAACATTCAGTACTTC. This encodes CAISNPEPAKNIQYF. The chain couples TRBV10-3 to TRBJ2-4; no clear D gene. The germline V and J ends were trimmed by 5 bases and 0 bases, with 11 bases remaining between them. The length of the CDR3 is 15 residues. Germline values: CDR1 ENHRY, CDR2 SYGVKD.

The V and J genes are TRBV27 and TRBJ1-6; D unresolved. The V end was cut by 5 bases, the J end by 0 bases, with 8 bases between. Germline-derived CDR1 and CDR2 are MNHEY and SMNVEV (reference sequence). CDR3 length: 15 amino acids. CDR3 amino acids: CASSKGSSYNSPLHF. The DNA of the CDR3 is TGTGCCAGCAGTAAAGGGAGCTCCTATAATTCACCCCTCCACTTT.

The V and J genes are TRBV25-1 and TRBJ1-2, with TRBD1 as a possible D gene (5 bases). V was cut by 8 bases and J by 4 bases, with 17 bases left in between. Germline V gives CDR1 MGHDK, CDR2 SYGVNS. The CDR3 length is 14 residues. The CDR3 nucleotides are TGTGCCAGCCGGGCCCAAGACAGAAGCTATGGCTACACCTTC. Encoded protein: CASRAQDRSYGYTF.

The chain carries TRBV10-1 and TRBJ1-2, with D uncertain. V was trimmed by 6 bases and J by 8 bases, leaving 13 bases between them. In germline, CDR1 is WNHNN, CDR2 SYGVQD (reference sequence). There are 12 residues in the CDR3. The CDR3 here is CASREILEGYTF. As DNA, the CDR3 is TGCGCCAGCAGAGAGATATTGGAGGGCTACACCTTC.

The chain has TRBV29-1 and TRBJ2-3, with TRBD2 matching over 9 bases. Germline values: CDR1 SQVTM, CDR2 ANQGSEA. With 7 bases clipped from V and 11 bases from J, the junction kept 4 bases outside the gene matches. The CDR3 runs 10 residues. The CDR3 coding sequence is TGCAGCGGCTCTAGCGGGAAGCAGTATTTT. Residues: CSGSSGKQYF.

The rearrangement links TRBV2 to TRBJ2-1, with D perhaps matching TRBD1 (6 bases). CDR3 length: 13 residues. Looked up from germline, CDR1 is SNHLY and CDR2 is FYNNEI. The V end lost 7 bases, the J end lost 4 bases, and 11 bases lay between the germline ends. The CDR3 region is CASILDRYNEQFF. CDR3 DNA: TGTGCCAGCATCCTAGACAGGTACAATGAGCAGTTCTTC.

The chain combines TRBV7-2 with TRBJ2-1; D not resolved. With 5 bases removed from V and 0 bases from J, the gap between germline ends came to 2 bases. Germline lookup yields CDR1 SGHTA and CDR2 FQGNSA. The CDR3 sequence is 12 residues long. As DNA, the CDR3 is TGTGCCAGCAGCGTCTCCTACAATGAGCAGTTCTTC. It codes for CASSVSYNEQFF.

The rearrangement joins TRBV5-4 to TRBJ1-2; TRBD1 is a possible D gene (6 bases). This CDR3 comprises 14 residues. CDR1 is SGHNT, CDR2 YYREEE, per germline (reference sequence). V was clipped by 2 bases and J by 7 bases, with 15 bases between them. CDR3 coding DNA: TGTGCCAGCAGCTTAAAAGGACAGACCCTTGGCTACACCTTC. Protein product: CASSLKGQTLGYTF. Supplemented by reference TRBV5-4 and TRBJ1-2, the full variable domain reads ETGVTQSPTHLIKTRGQQVTLRCSSQSGHNTVSWYQQALGQGPQFIFQYYREEENGRGNFPPRFSGLQFPNYSSELNVNALELDDSALYLCASSLKGQTLGYTFGSGTRLTVV.

This chain joins TRBV6-2 or TRBV6-3 and TRBJ2-4; the D is unclear. This CDR3 has 16 residues. V was clipped by 2 bases and J by 10 bases, with 21 bases between them. Germline assignment: CDR1 MNHEY and CDR2 SVGEGT. In DNA, the CDR3 is TGTGCCAGCAGTTACCCCTTTTCTGGAGAAGGGTGGATTCAGTACTTC. Protein sequence: CASSYPFSGEGWIQYF.

V gene TRBV4-1 combines with J gene TRBJ2-2, with D unclear. Trimming removed 4 bases at V and 1 base at J, with 16 bases between. CDR3 size: 17 residues. Germline CDR1 and CDR2: MGHRA and YSYEKL. In nucleotides, the CDR3 is TGCGCCAGCAGCCCGCTGGGTAGTGTAGGGAACACCGGGGAGCTGTTTTTT. Its translation: CASSPLGSVGNTGELFF.

This clone was detected only once. The chain employs TRBV2 and TRBJ2-1; weak D call: TRBD2 (6 bases). V was shortened by 5 bases and J by 3 bases, with 14 bases between the two germline ends. The CDR3 runs to 15 residues. Germline V gives CDR1 SNHLY, CDR2 FYNNEI. The CDR3 here is CASSQSRAGYNEQFF. The CDR3 bases are TGTGCCAGCAGTCAGAGCCGAGCGGGCTACAATGAGCAGTTCTTC.

V and J are TRBV4-3 and TRBJ2-3; no reliable D call. This CDR3 region has 17 residues. V lost 1 base and J lost 4, with 18 bases in between. Germline V gives CDR1 LGHNA, CDR2 YSLEER. In DNA, the CDR3 is TGCGCCAGCAGCCAAGCCAGGCCGGGTAGACTGGCAGATACGCAGTATTTT. Its translation: CASSQARPGRLADTQYF.

The chain joins TRBV15 to TRBJ1-1, with no clear D. The CDR3 sequence is 12 residues long. Trimming removed 0 bases at V and 12 bases at J, with 11 bases between. CDR1 and CDR2 (germline): LNHNV, YYDKDF (reference sequence). The CDR3 region has the DNA TGTGCCACCAGCAGAGAGAGGAAGGGTCCTTTCTTT. Encoded protein: CATSRERKGPFF.

The chain couples TRBV4-2 to TRBJ1-6; no firm D call. Germline assignment: CDR1 LGHNA and CDR2 YNFKEQ. The CDR3 has 15 residues. Between the trimmed V and J ends, which lost 8 bases and 10 bases, there was a span of 21 bases. CDR3: CASSTNLMGGSPLHF. DNA of the CDR3: TGTGCCAGCTCCACGAACTTAATGGGAGGGTCACCCCTCCACTTT.

This chain connects TRBV7-3 to TRBJ2-7; D is uncertain. CDR3 length: 11 residues. Germline loops: CDR1 SGHTA, CDR2 FQGTGA. V was cut by 5 bases and J by 3 bases, with 5 bases left in between. CDR3 bases: TGTGCCAGCAGCCCCTGCTACGAGCAGTACTTC. This translates into CASSPCYEQYF.

The genes are TRBV27 and TRBJ2-7; D is undetermined. V was trimmed by 0 bases and J by 4 bases, leaving 7 bases between them. In germline, CDR1 is MNHEY, CDR2 SMNVEV (reference sequence). This CDR3 has 13 amino acids. For the CDR3, the DNA is TGTGCCAGCAGTTTATCGGCGTTTTACGAGCAGTACTTC. Translated: CASSLSAFYEQYF.

This chain connects TRBV3-1 (or the pseudogene TRBV3-2) to TRBJ2-3; tentatively, D is TRBD1 (5 bases). Germline-derived CDR1 and CDR2 are LGHDT and YNNKEL (reference sequence). Deletions cut 0 bases from V and 8 bases from J, with 9 bases between. This CDR3 is 13 amino acids long. DNA of the CDR3: TGTGCCAGCAGCCAAGATCCCCAGGGTACGCAGTATTTT. Its translation: CASSQDPQGTQYF.

The V and J genes are TRBV5-1 and TRBJ2-3, with 7 bases lining up with TRBD2. The CDR3 totals 15 residues. Germline V lookup: CDR1 SGHRS, CDR2 YFSETQ. The ends lost 1 base at V and 2 bases at J; junction bases unmatched: 4. DNA for the CDR3: TGCGCCAGCAGCTTGCGGGGGGTTGCCACAGATACGCAGTATTTT. Protein product: CASSLRGVATDTQYF.

This clone was detected ten times or more. CDR3: CASSFRGASTDTQYF. The CDR3 bases are TGTGCCAGTAGTTTCCGGGGGGCTTCCACAGATACGCAGTATTTT. V gene TRBV19 combines with J gene TRBJ2-3; D is perhaps TRBD2 (7 bases). V was shortened by 5 bases and J by 2 bases, with 14 bases between the two germline ends. The germline CDR1 and CDR2 sequences are LNHDA and SQIVND (reference sequence). The CDR3 totals 15 residues. The complete variable domain, with remaining parts taken from reference TRBV19 and TRBJ2-3, reads DGGITQSPKYLFRKEGQNVTLSCEQNLNHDAMYWYRQDPGQGLRLIYYSQIVNDFQKGDIAEGYSVSREKKESFPLTVTSAQKNPTAFYLCASSFRGASTDTQYFGPGTRLTVL.

J is TRBJ2-1 and V is TRBV7-2; D not certain. Trimming pared 5 bases from V and 0 bases from J, leaving 11 bases between. The germline V gene has CDR1 SGHTA and CDR2 FQGNSA. The CDR3 length is 15 residues. The CDR3 is CASSVDQSSYNEQFF. As DNA, the CDR3 is TGTGCCAGCAGCGTAGACCAAAGCTCCTACAATGAGCAGTTCTTC.

The chain has TRBV6-2 or TRBV6-3 and TRBJ1-1, with a weak D call TRBD1 (6 bases). This CDR3 comprises 14 residues. The ends were cut back, 6 bases at V and 3 bases at J, with 14 bases in the middle. Germline V gene data show CDR1 as MNHEY and CDR2 as SVGEGT. The CDR3 DNA is TGTGCCAGCAGCACGGGGTACAGGGACACTGAAGCTTTCTTT. Translation gives CASSTGYRDTEAFF.

CDR3 loop: CASSQHRGGETQYF. CDR3 DNA: TGTGCCAGCAGTCAACACAGGGGAGGGGAGACCCAGTACTTC. The V and J genes are TRBV28 and TRBJ2-5, with D possibly called TRBD1 or TRBD2 (7 bases each). Germline CDR1 and CDR2: MDHEN and SYDVKM. Trimming cost V 5 bases and J 5 bases, with 15 bases left between them. The CDR3 sequence is 14 residues long.

The V gene is TRBV3-1 (or the pseudogene TRBV3-2), the J gene TRBJ2-7; 9 bases align to TRBD1. V was clipped by 5 bases and J by 1 base; unmatched bases: 9. The CDR3 length is 16 residues. Germline CDR1 is LGHDT and CDR2 is YNNKEL (reference sequence). Here the CDR3 DNA reads TGTGCCAGCAGCTATTTTCCGGGACAGGGATCCTACGAGCAGTACTTC. It specifies CASSYFPGQGSYEQYF.

V is TRBV5-1 and J is TRBJ1-1; possible D gene TRBD1, 6 bases. Germline V CDR1 and CDR2: SGHRS, YFSETQ. This CDR3 is built from 15 residues. V gave up 4 bases and J gave up 2 bases, with 15 bases separating them. The CDR3 DNA follows: TGCGCCAGCAGCCCTCTAGGACAGTCCAACACTGAAGCTTTCTTT. It specifies CASSPLGQSNTEAFF.